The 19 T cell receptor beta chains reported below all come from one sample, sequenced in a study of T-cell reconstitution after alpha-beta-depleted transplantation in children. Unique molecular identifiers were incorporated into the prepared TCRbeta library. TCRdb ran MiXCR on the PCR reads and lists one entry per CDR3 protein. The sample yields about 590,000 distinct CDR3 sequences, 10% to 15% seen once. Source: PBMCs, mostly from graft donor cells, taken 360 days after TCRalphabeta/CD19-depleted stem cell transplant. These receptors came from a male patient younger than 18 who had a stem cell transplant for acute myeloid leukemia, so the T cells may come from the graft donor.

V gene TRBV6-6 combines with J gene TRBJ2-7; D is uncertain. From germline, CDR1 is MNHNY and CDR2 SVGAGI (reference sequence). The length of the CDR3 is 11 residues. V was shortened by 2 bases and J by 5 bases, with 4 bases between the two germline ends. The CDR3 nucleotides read TGTGCCAGCAGTTACAGGGACGAGCAGTACTTC. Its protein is CASSYRDEQYF.

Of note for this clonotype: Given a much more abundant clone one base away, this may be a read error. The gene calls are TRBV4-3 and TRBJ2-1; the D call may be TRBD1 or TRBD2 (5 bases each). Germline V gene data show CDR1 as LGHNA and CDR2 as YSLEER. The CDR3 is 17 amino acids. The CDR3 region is CASIQDHPGSSYNEQFF. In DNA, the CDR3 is TGCGCCAGCATCCAAGATCATCCAGGGAGCTCCTACAATGAGCAGTTCTTC.

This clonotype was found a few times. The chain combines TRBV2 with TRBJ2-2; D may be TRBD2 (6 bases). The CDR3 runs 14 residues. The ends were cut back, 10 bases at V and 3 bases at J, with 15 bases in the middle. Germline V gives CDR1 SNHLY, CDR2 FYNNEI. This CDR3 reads CATLRDLHTGELFF. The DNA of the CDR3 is TGTGCCACCCTAAGGGACTTACACACCGGGGAGCTGTTTTTT.

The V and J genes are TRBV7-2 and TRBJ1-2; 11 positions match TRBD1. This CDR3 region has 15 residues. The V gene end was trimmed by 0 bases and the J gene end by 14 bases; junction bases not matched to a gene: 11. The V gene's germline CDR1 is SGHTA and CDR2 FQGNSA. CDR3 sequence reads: CASSLAGTGGERNTF. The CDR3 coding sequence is TGTGCCAGCAGCTTAGCAGGGACAGGGGGTGAACGGAATACCTTC.

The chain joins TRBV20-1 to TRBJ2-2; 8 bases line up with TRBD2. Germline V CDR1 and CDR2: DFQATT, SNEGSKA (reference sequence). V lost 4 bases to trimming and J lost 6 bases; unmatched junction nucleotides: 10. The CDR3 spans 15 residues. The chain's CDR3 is CSATRLAGWSGELFF. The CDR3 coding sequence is TGCAGTGCTACCCGCTTAGCGGGATGGTCCGGGGAGCTGTTTTTT.

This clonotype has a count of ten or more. The CDR3, as DNA: TGCAGCGCCTTGACAGGGGGATTGGGGTTCTTC. This codes for CSALTGGLGFF. The chain couples TRBV29-1 to TRBJ2-1; TRBD1 agrees at 9 bases. V dropped 7 bases and J dropped 15; count of bases not matched to a gene: 10. This CDR3 has 11 residues. Germline CDR1 SQVTM, CDR2 ANQGSEA.

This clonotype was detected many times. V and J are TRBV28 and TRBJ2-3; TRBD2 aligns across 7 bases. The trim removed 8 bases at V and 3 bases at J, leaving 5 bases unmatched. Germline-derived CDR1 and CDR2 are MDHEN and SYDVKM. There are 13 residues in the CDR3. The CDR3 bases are TGTGCCAGCGGCGGGGGAGGGACAGATACGCAGTATTTT. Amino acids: CASGGGGTDTQYF.

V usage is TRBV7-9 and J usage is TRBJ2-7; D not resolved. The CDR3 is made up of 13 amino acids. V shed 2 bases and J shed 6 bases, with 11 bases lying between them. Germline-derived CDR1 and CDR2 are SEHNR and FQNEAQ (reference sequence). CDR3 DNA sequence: TGTGCCAGCAGCTTACCGAAACTCTCCGAGCAGTACTTC. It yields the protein CASSLPKLSEQYF.

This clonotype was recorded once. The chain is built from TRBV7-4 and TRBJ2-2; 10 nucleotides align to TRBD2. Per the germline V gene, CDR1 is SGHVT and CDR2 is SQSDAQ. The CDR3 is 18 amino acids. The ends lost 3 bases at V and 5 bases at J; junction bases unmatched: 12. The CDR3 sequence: CASSFLPLAGGRTGELFF. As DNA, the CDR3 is TGTGCCAGCAGCTTTCTACCGTTAGCGGGAGGTCGTACCGGGGAGCTGTTTTTT. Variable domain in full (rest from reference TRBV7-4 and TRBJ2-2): GAGVSQSPRYKVAKRGRDVALRCDSISGHVTLYWYRQTLGQGSEVLTYSQSDAQRDKSGRPSGRFSAERPERSVSTLKIQRTEQGDSAVYLCASSFLPLAGGRTGELFFGEGSRLTVL.

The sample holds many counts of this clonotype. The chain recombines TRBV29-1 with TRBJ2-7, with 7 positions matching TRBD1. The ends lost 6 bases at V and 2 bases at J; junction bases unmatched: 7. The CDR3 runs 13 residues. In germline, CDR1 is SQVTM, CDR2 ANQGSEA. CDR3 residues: CSVIRDRAYEQYF. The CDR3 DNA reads TGCAGCGTCATCCGGGACAGAGCCTACGAGCAGTACTTC.

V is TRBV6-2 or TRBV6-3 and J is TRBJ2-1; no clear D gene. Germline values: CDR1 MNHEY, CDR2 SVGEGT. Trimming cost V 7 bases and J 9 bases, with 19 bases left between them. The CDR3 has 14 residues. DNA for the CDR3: TGTGCCAGCACCACGGGTATACAACTCCCTGAGCAGTTCTTC. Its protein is CASTTGIQLPEQFF.

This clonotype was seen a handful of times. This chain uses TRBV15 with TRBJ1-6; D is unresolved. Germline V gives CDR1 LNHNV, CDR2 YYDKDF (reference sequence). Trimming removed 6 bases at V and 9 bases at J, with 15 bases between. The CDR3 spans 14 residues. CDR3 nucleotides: TGTGCCACCAGATTGGAGGGTTCGGTTTCACCCCTCCACTTT. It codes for CATRLEGSVSPLHF.

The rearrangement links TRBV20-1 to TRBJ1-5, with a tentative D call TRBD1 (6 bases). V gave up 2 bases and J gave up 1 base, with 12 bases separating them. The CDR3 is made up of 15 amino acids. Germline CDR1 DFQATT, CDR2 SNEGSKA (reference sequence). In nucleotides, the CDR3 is TGCAGTGCTAGATTTTCCAGGGGAAGCAATCAGCCCCAGCATTTT. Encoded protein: CSARFSRGSNQPQHF.

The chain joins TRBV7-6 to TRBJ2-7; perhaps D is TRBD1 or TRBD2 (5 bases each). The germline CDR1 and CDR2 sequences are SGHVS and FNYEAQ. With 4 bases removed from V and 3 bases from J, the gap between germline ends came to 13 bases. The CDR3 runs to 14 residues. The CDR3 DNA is TGTGCCAGCAGCTCCTCGGGACCCGGCTACGAGCAGTACTTC. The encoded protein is CASSSSGPGYEQYF.

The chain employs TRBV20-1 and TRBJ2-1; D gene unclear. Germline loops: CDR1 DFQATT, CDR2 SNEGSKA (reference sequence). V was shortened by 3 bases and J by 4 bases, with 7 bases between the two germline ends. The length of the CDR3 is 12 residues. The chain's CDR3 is CSASFLYNEQFF. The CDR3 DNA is TGCAGTGCTAGCTTTTTATACAATGAGCAGTTCTTC.

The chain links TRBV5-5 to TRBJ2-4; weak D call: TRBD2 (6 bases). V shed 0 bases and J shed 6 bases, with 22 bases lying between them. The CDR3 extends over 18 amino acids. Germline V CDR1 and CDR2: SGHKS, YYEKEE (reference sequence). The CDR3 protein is CASSLGDFRGGGGNIQYF. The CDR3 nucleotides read TGTGCCAGCAGCTTGGGAGATTTTCGGGGAGGTGGTGGAAACATTCAGTACTTC.

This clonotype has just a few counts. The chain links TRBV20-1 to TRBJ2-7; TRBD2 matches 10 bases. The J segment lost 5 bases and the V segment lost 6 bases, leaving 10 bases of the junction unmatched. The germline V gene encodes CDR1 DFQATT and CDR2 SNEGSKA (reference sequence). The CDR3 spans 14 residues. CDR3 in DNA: TGCAGTGCCACGGGAGCGGGAGGGCAAGACGAGCAGTACTTC. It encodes CSATGAGGQDEQYF.

The CDR3 region is CSVEGLGDEQFF. In DNA, the CDR3 is TGCAGTGTAGAGGGGCTTGGGGATGAGCAGTTCTTC. The chain is built from TRBV20-1 and TRBJ2-1, with D perhaps being TRBD1 or TRBD2 (5 bases each). The V end was cut by 7 bases, the J end by 8 bases, with 15 bases between. The CDR3 covers 12 residues. Germline CDR1 DFQATT, CDR2 SNEGSKA (reference sequence).

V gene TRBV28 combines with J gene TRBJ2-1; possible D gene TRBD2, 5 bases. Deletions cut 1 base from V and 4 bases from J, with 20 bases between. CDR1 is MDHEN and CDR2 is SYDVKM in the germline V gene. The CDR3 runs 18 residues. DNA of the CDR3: TGTGCCAGCAGTTTATATTCCCCGCGGGCTAGTGTGTACAATGAGCAGTTCTTC. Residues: CASSLYSPRASVYNEQFF.